This T cell receptor (beta chain) was sequenced during a study of blood T cell repertoires in COVID-19. Study-wide background: Sample material is recorded as cDNA or gDNA derived from T cells, B-cell-depleted T cells, or PBMCs.

CDR1 is DFQATT and CDR2 is SNEGSKA in the germline V gene (reference sequence). The CDR3 extends over 14 amino acids. V lost 3 bases to trimming and J lost 7 bases, with 16 bases between them. Original processing notes: Reference gene primer amplification in the assay estimated nucleated cell counts. TCRdb's copy holds only in-frame clones and misses some; the assay was immunoSEQ multiplex PCR. V and J calls and clone size are those listed in that table; D and trimming were worked out from the DNA. The data hold around 300,000 clones, with over 70% observed a single time. The material sequenced was PBMCs or T cells enriched from blood (not recorded which). This chain joins TRBV20-1 and TRBJ1-5, with a weak D call TRBD1 (6 bases). The source of this sequence is a young man who had recovered from COVID-19. The CDR3 reads CSASYRDWEQPQHF. CDR3 DNA: TGCAGTGCTAGTTACAGGGATTGGGAACAGCCCCAGCATTTT.